This entry lists 18 T cell receptor beta chains sequenced from one sample in a study of immune evolution from preneoplasia to lung adenocarcinoma. This table comes from immunoSEQ multiplex PCR, and its TCRdb copy is limited to in-frame clones, with some not included. The sample holds about 5,700 clones; 80% are singletons and the top ten take approximately 10%. Sequenced sample: FFPE minimally invasive lung adenocarcinoma tissue. Receptors originate from a person aged 60 to 85 with lung adenocarcinoma.

Relative to its sample, this clone is large. The chain carries TRBV5-1 and TRBJ2-5; unclear D gene. Trimming took 0 bases from V and 1 from J, leaving 10 bases between them. The CDR3 loop spans 15 amino acids. Germline lookup yields CDR1 SGHRS and CDR2 YFSETQ. CDR3 protein: CASSLDGRPQETQYF. For the CDR3, the DNA is TGCGCCAGCAGCTTGGACGGACGGCCCCAAGAGACCCAGTACTTC.

This clone was detected only a few times. This chain uses TRBV11-2 with TRBJ1-4, with TRBD1 identical over 8 bases. V lost 5 bases and J lost 15; bases outside the gene matches: 11. From germline, CDR1 is SGHAT and CDR2 FQNNGV. The CDR3 extends over 13 amino acids. The CDR3 region has the DNA TGTGCCAGCAGCGCCGCAGGGGGCGCGAAGATGTTTTTT. Encoded protein: CASSAAGGAKMFF.

J is TRBJ2-3 and V is TRBV7-9, with 9 nucleotides matching TRBD2. This CDR3 spans 16 amino acids. In germline, CDR1 is SEHNR, CDR2 FQNEAQ (reference sequence). V shed 0 bases and J 6 bases; nucleotides not matched to a gene: 7. The DNA of the CDR3 is TGTGCCAGCAGCTTAGCGAGCGGGAGGTACGGGGATACGCAGTATTTT. This encodes CASSLASGRYGDTQYF.

The chain carries TRBV11-2 and TRBJ2-1, with TRBD2 matching 9 bases. The germline gives CDR1 SGHAT, CDR2 FQNNGV. CDR3 length: 19 residues. V dropped 7 bases and J dropped 8; count of bases not matched to a gene: 24. The CDR3 reads CASTVGWRGRAEYRDEQFF. The CDR3 nucleotides are TGTGCCAGCACCGTTGGGTGGCGCGGGAGGGCCGAGTATCGGGATGAGCAGTTCTTC. Full variable domain (rest looked up from reference TRBV11-2 and TRBJ2-1): EAGVAQSPRYKIIEKRQSVAFWCNPISGHATLYWYQQILGQGPKLLIQFQNNGVVDDSQLPKDRFSAERLKGVDSTLKIQPAKLEDSAVYLCASTVGWRGRAEYRDEQFFGPGTRLTVL.

Here the CDR3 reads CASSLTSVLENEQFF. The CDR3 nucleotides are TGTGCCAGCAGCTTAACTAGCGTATTAGAGAATGAGCAGTTCTTC. The V call is TRBV7-9, the J call TRBJ2-1; 7 bases are a match to TRBD2. With 2 bases clipped from V and 7 bases from J, the junction kept 8 bases outside the gene matches. Germline V CDR1 and CDR2: SEHNR, FQNEAQ (reference sequence). The CDR3 covers 15 residues.

The chain has TRBV28 and TRBJ1-1; no firm D call. CDR3 length: 14 residues. Deletions cut 2 bases from V and 1 base from J, with 8 bases between. Germline CDR1 and CDR2: MDHEN and SYDVKM. Here the CDR3 DNA reads TGTGCCAGCAGTTTAGTGGGAAAGAACACTGAAGCTTTCTTT. Amino acids: CASSLVGKNTEAFF. Looking up the rest from reference TRBV28 and TRBJ1-1 gives the full variable domain: DVKVTQSSRYLVKRTGEKVFLECVQDMDHENMFWYRQDPGLGLRLIYFSYDVKMKEKGDIPEGYSVSREKKERFSLILESASTNQTSMYLCASSLVGKNTEAFFGQGTRLTVV.

V usage is TRBV5-1 and J usage is TRBJ1-1; maybe TRBD1 (6 bases). Germline-derived CDR1 and CDR2 are SGHRS and YFSETQ. V was clipped by 2 bases and J by 0 bases, with 11 bases between them. There are 15 residues in the CDR3. The CDR3 DNA follows: TGCGCCAGCAGCTTAGTGGGGGGCCTGAACACTGAAGCTTTCTTT. Its protein is CASSLVGGLNTEAFF.

The chain couples TRBV5-4 to TRBJ2-2, with TRBD1 identical over 7 bases. The germline V gene has CDR1 SGHNT and CDR2 YYREEE (reference sequence). CDR3 length equals 16 residues. J lost 4 bases, V lost 1 base, and 7 bases had no gene match. CDR3 amino acids: CASSLRQGGGTGELFF. Written as DNA, the CDR3 is TGTGCCAGCAGCTTGAGACAGGGTGGGGGCACCGGGGAGCTGTTTTTT.

This clone was counted between two and nine times. This sequence joins TRBV11-2 and TRBJ1-2; 7 positions match TRBD1. CDR1 SGHAT and CDR2 FQNNGV come from the germline V gene. The V gene end was trimmed by 1 base and the J gene end by 7 bases; junction bases not matched to a gene: 15. The CDR3 extends over 17 amino acids. The CDR3 is CASSLGGIGGDLSGYTF. DNA for the CDR3: TGTGCCAGCAGCTTAGGAGGTATAGGGGGCGACCTGAGTGGCTACACCTTC.

The CDR3 region is CASSPGGGGNTIYF. The CDR3 region has the DNA TGTGCCAGCAGCCCAGGTGGGGGTGGGAACACCATATATTTT. This chain joins TRBV4-2 and TRBJ1-3; perhaps TRBD1 as D (5 bases). V was pared by 4 bases and J by 7 bases, with 14 bases between. Germline V gene data show CDR1 as LGHNA and CDR2 as YNFKEQ. The CDR3 loop spans 14 amino acids.

The CDR3 nucleotides read TGTGCCAGCACCCCAGGGTCACAGCCGGGGGAGCAGTACTTC. It encodes CASTPGSQPGEQYF. This sequence joins TRBV7-2 and TRBJ2-7; the D gene could be TRBD1 or TRBD2 (5 bases each). The germline V gene has CDR1 SGHTA and CDR2 FQGNSA. V lost 7 bases and J lost 7, with 20 bases in between. The CDR3 spans 14 residues.

The rearrangement links TRBV4-2 to TRBJ2-1, with TRBD2 identical over 9 bases. This CDR3 spans 16 amino acids. The germline CDR1 and CDR2 sequences are LGHNA and YNFKEQ. The trim removed 2 bases at V and 5 bases at J, leaving 7 bases unmatched. The CDR3 DNA sequence: TGTGCCAGCAGCCAACTTAACCTAGCGGGGAACAATGAGCAGTTCTTC. Amino acids: CASSQLNLAGNNEQFF.

V is TRBV5-1 and J is TRBJ1-1; D is uncertain. Germline values: CDR1 SGHRS, CDR2 YFSETQ. V was clipped by 0 bases and J by 10 bases, with 13 bases between them. CDR3 length equals 13 residues. The CDR3: CASSLDQLRRAFF. DNA of the CDR3: TGCGCCAGCAGCTTGGATCAGCTCAGACGAGCTTTCTTT.

This clone is labeled as medium-sized. The V call is TRBV23-1, the J call TRBJ2-7; TRBD1 might be the D (6 bases). TRBV23-1 is reported as an ORF; its role is uncertain. The length of the CDR3 is 17 residues. Trimming took off 6 bases at V and 3 bases at J, with 24 bases between the two ends. CDR3 bases: TGCGCCAGCAGACTGTCGAGACAGGTTCTGGGGCACTACGAGCAGTACTTC. This codes for CASRLSRQVLGHYEQYF.

The chain combines TRBV6-5 with TRBJ2-2; TRBD1 matches at 9 bases. This CDR3 region has 16 residues. With V trimmed by 2 bases and J by 6 bases, 7 bases remained unmatched. Germline assignment: CDR1 MNHEY and CDR2 SVGAGI. CDR3 coding DNA: TGTGCCAGCAGTTACGCCGGGACAGGGAGGCCCGGGGAGCTGTTTTTT. This gives the protein CASSYAGTGRPGELFF.

The rearrangement joins TRBV5-4 to TRBJ2-1; a weak D match, TRBD1 (5 bases). The CDR3 covers 14 residues. Trimming took 0 bases from V and 2 from J, leaving 6 bases between them. Per the germline V gene, CDR1 is SGHNT and CDR2 is YYREEE (reference sequence). CDR3 region: CASSLVGAYNEQFF. The CDR3 bases are TGTGCCAGCAGCTTGGTAGGGGCCTACAATGAGCAGTTCTTC.

The chain joins TRBV7-2 to TRBJ2-1; D is unresolved. With 5 bases removed from V and 8 bases from J, the gap between germline ends came to 7 bases. Germline loops: CDR1 SGHTA, CDR2 FQGNSA. This CDR3 is 11 amino acids long. This CDR3 is CASSRPYEQFF. CDR3 coding DNA: TGTGCCAGCAGCCGCCCATATGAGCAGTTCTTC.

For the CDR3, the DNA is TGCGCCAGCAGCTCCGGGGGTATCGGCGAGCAGTACTTC. The encoded protein is CASSSGGIGEQYF. V usage is TRBV5-1 and J usage is TRBJ2-7; a possible D gene is TRBD2 (6 bases). CDR1 and CDR2 from the germline V gene are SGHRS and YFSETQ. Trimming stripped 3 bases from V and 6 bases from J, with 13 bases between. The CDR3 sequence is 13 residues long.